This TCR beta chain was recovered during a study of T cell responses to AZD1222 COVID-19 vaccine. Deletions cut 0 bases from V and 1 base from J, with 4 bases between. CDR3 length: 14 residues. Looked up from germline, CDR1 is LGHNA and CDR2 is YSLEER. Sequencing was performed with immunoSEQ multiplex PCR; in TCRdb, only in-frame clones are kept and a portion is missing. The data contain about 170,000 clones, more than 80% of them seen just once; the ten biggest clones take up 6.9%. Of note for this clone: Its specificity is not known.

Study-level points and caveats: The reported proportion of spike-specific TCRs targeting unmutated variant regions was nearly half. Donor demographics were predominantly white British with a female majority; clonal diversity may be underestimated. Seropositive status at baseline applied to only 6 or 7 AZD1222 recipients.

The chain employs TRBV4-3 and TRBJ1-5; no clear D gene. The receptor was derived from an adult in good health. Sequenced here: peripheral blood, sampled on day 0 of AZD1222 vaccination. This CDR3 is CASSQDSSNQPQHF. CDR3 sequence (DNA): TGCGCCAGCAGCCAAGATTCGAGCAATCAGCCCCAGCATTTT.